The rows below give T cell receptor beta chains drawn from one sample of a study of blood T cells in healthy people across ages. TCRdb re-analysed the 5' RACE reads in MiXCR, keeping a single row per CDR3 protein. The table lists about 1,500,000 distinct CDR3 sequences, about 40% of them singletons. The specimen was blood. These receptors were taken from a young woman in good health. Both conserved end residues are part of each CDR3. The D gene is left open where the match is weak. Clone size is given for some rows only: seen once, a few or many times, or a class if the clone is expanded.

TRBV2	TRBJ2-7	NA	NA	TGTGCCAGCTCTGTTCGGGAGCCCTACGAGCAGTACTTC	CASSVREPYEQYF
TRBV20-1	TRBJ2-7	NA	NA	TGCAGTGCTAGAGTCGGCGGGACGGGCTCCTACGAGCAGTACTTC	CSARVGGTGSYEQYF
TRBV3-1	TRBJ1-2	few	NA	TGTGCCAGCAGCCGATCTGGGGAGATCGGTGGCTACACCTTC	CASSRSGEIGGYTF
TRBV20-1	TRBJ1-2	few	TRBD1	TGCAGTGCCCACGAGACAGGGGAGTACTATGGCTACACCTTC	CSAHETGEYYGYTF
TRBV5-1	TRBJ2-2	NA	NA	TGCGCCAGCAGCTTCCTAACCGGGAGCACCGGGGAGCTGTTTTTT	CASSFLTGSTGELFF
TRBV3-1	TRBJ2-3	NA	NA	TGTGCCAGCAGGCTAGCACCCTTGGAAGCAGATACGCAGTATTTT	CASRLAPLEADTQYF
TRBV20-1	TRBJ2-3	few	NA	TGCAGTGCTAGAGACGACACCTCTAGCACAGATACGCAGTATTTT	CSARDDTSSTDTQYF
TRBV6-1	TRBJ2-1	NA	NA	TGTGCCAGCAGTGACGGTGCCAGGACAGCGATCGATGAGCAGTTCTTC	CASSDGARTAIDEQFF
TRBV4-2	TRBJ2-5	few	TRBD2	TGTGCCAGCAGCGACAACGAGCGGGACTACCAAGAGACCCAGTACTTC	CASSDNERDYQETQYF
TRBV5-1	TRBJ2-1	NA	NA	TGCGCCAGCAAATTGGCAGGGGCGTTGAATGGGCAGTTCTTC	CASKLAGALNGQFF
TRBV28	TRBJ1-2	NA	TRBD1	TGTGCCAGCCAAGACAGGGGGTCGGACTTTGGCTACACCTTC	CASQDRGSDFGYTF
TRBV2	TRBJ2-2	NA	NA	TGTGCCAGCTTGACTAGTCGTGGAGCCGGGGAGCTGTTTTTT	CASLTSRGAGELFF
TRBV30	TRBJ2-1	NA	NA	TGTGCCTGGAGTGCCAACCTCCCTGGCAATGAGCAGTTCTTC	CAWSANLPGNEQFF
TRBV14	TRBJ1-6	NA	NA	TGTGCCAGCAGCCAGATGAGCTCCTATAATTCACCCCTCCACTTT	CASSQMSSYNSPLHF
TRBV5-1	TRBJ2-5	NA	TRBD2	TGCGCCAGCAGCCCACTGACTAGCGGGAGGGCCGGTGAGCAGTACTTC	CASSPLTSGRAGEQYF
TRBV10-3	TRBJ1-2	few	NA	TGTGCCATCAGTGGGACAGCTTATGGCTACACCTTC	CAISGTAYGYTF
TRBV27	TRBJ1-2	NA	NA	TGTGCCAGCAGTTTAGGAAGGTTCTATGGCTACACCTTC	CASSLGRFYGYTF
TRBV6-1	TRBJ2-7	once	NA	TGTGCCAGCAGTTTCGGGGTAAAGGGGTCCCTATACGAGCAGTACTTC	CASSFGVKGSLYEQYF
TRBV3-1	TRBJ2-7	NA	TRBD2	TGTGCCAGCAGCCATTCACTAGCGGGACGATACAATGAGCAGTACTTC	CASSHSLAGRYNEQYF
TRBV7-9	TRBJ1-2	NA	NA	TGTGCCAGCAGCTCCAATTACAGGGAGATATACTATGGCTACACCTTC	CASSSNYREIYYGYTF
TRBV12-3/TRBV12-4	TRBJ1-1	NA	TRBD1	TGTGCCAGTTACAGGGGCCGGGGCACTGAAGCTTTCTTT	CASYRGRGTEAFF
TRBV5-6	TRBJ1-2	few	NA	TGTGCCAGCAGCCACCGACAGGTTGGCTATGGCTACACCTTC	CASSHRQVGYGYTF
TRBV2	TRBJ2-3	few	NA	TGTGCCAGAGTAGGAAATACGCAGTATTTT	CARVGNTQYF
TRBV4-2	TRBJ2-7	NA	NA	TGTGCCAGCAGCCAAGAAGTTGGGGCCAAAAGCTCCTACAATGAGCAGTACTTC	CASSQEVGAKSSYNEQYF